These 14 T cell receptor beta chains came from one sample sequenced in a study of cytomegalovirus exposure and HLA in healthy donors. The PCR made use of 60 Vbeta and 13 Jbeta primers. The data were produced by immunoSEQ multiplex PCR, yet TCRdb's version contains in-frame clones alone and is incomplete. The data contain approximately 160,000 clones, roughly 77% of them seen just once; the ten biggest clones take up 4.7%. The sequenced material came from PBMCs. These receptor sequences come from a man younger than 35 in good health and CMV-seropositive.

The chain combines TRBV6-4 with TRBJ1-4; 10 bases align to TRBD1. Trimming at V came to 2 bases and at J to 0 bases, leaving 12 bases not matched to a gene. The CDR3 is made up of 20 amino acids. Germline V gives CDR1 MRHNA, CDR2 SNTAGT. The CDR3 region has the DNA TGTGCCAGCAGTGACCCACGCCGGGACAGGGGATGTGCAACTAATGAAAAACTGTTTTTT. Its translation is CASSDPRRDRGCATNEKLFF.

The V call is TRBV7-6, the J call TRBJ1-4; 11 bases are a match to TRBD1. Per germline, CDR1 SGHVS and CDR2 FNYEAQ. Germline trimming cut 1 base from V and 8 bases from J; bases unmatched to any gene: 3. The CDR3 length is 15 residues. Here the CDR3 reads CASSLVGTGGEKLFF. As DNA, the CDR3 is TGTGCCAGCAGCTTAGTGGGGACAGGGGGGGAAAAACTGTTTTTT.

This clone was recorded once. The V gene is TRBV7-9, the J gene TRBJ1-3; TRBD1 is a possible D gene (5 bases). The CDR3 contains 18 residues. Trimming removed 5 bases from V and 0 bases from J, with 20 bases in between. Germline values: CDR1 SEHNR, CDR2 FQNEAQ (reference sequence). The CDR3 protein is CASSGKRTFWSSGNTIYF. CDR3 bases: TGTGCCAGCAGCGGAAAAAGGACATTTTGGAGCTCTGGAAACACCATATATTTT.

The gene calls are TRBV27 and TRBJ2-1, with D perhaps TRBD1 (5 bases). V was trimmed by 6 bases and J by 0 bases, leaving 9 bases between them. Per the germline V gene, CDR1 is MNHEY and CDR2 is SMNVEV (reference sequence). The CDR3 length is 14 residues. CDR3 residues: CASRRGSSYNEQFF. As DNA, the CDR3 is TGTGCCAGCAGAAGGGGAAGCTCCTACAATGAGCAGTTCTTC.

V is TRBV9 and J is TRBJ1-1, with D possibly being TRBD1 (6 bases). In germline, CDR1 is SGDLS, CDR2 YYNGEE. The CDR3 runs to 13 residues. The V end lost 4 bases, the J end lost 5 bases, and 12 bases lay between the germline ends. CDR3: CASSPGGRTEAFF. CDR3 nucleotides: TGTGCCAGCAGCCCCGGGGGGCGTACTGAAGCTTTCTTT.

V gene TRBV9 combines with J gene TRBJ2-1, with D unresolved. Trimming stripped 2 bases from V and 3 bases from J, with 12 bases between. CDR1 and CDR2 from the germline V gene are SGDLS and YYNGEE. This CDR3 is 15 amino acids long. The DNA for the CDR3 is TGTGCCAGCAGCGTCGACGCCTGGAGCTACAATGAGCAGTTCTTC. Its translation: CASSVDAWSYNEQFF.

This chain joins TRBV15 and TRBJ2-7; maybe TRBD1 (6 bases). Trimming cost V 0 bases and J 2 bases, with 11 bases left between them. In germline, CDR1 is LNHNV, CDR2 YYDKDF (reference sequence). This CDR3 region has 15 residues. The CDR3 region is CATSREQGAAYEQYV. DNA of the CDR3: TGTGCCACCAGCAGAGAACAGGGAGCAGCCTACGAGCAGTACGTC.

This CDR3 reads CASSSTPGQGEKLFF. The CDR3 DNA sequence: TGCGCCAGCAGCTCCACGCCGGGACAGGGGGAAAAACTGTTTTTT. The chain has TRBV5-1 and TRBJ1-4, with 10 bases that match TRBD1. This CDR3 contains 15 residues. With V trimmed by 3 bases and J by 8 bases, 7 bases remained unmatched. Germline V gene lookup returns CDR1 SGHRS and CDR2 YFSETQ.

This chain joins TRBV5-8 and TRBJ2-5, with D perhaps matching TRBD2 (5 bases). This CDR3 spans 14 amino acids. V was trimmed by 4 bases and J by 2 bases, leaving 12 bases between them. CDR1 SGHTS and CDR2 YDEGEE come from the germline V gene. The CDR3 sequence is CASSRSRGQETQYF. In nucleotides, the CDR3 is TGTGCCAGCAGCCGGTCACGGGGACAAGAGACCCAGTACTTC.

CDR3 DNA: TGTGCCAGCAGCGTAGATGTAGGGAGAGACACTGAAGCTTTCTTT. Residues: CASSVDVGRDTEAFF. V is TRBV9 and J is TRBJ1-1; D not resolved. Trimming took 0 bases from V and 3 from J, leaving 12 bases between them. This CDR3 has 15 amino acids. CDR1 is SGDLS and CDR2 is YYNGEE in the germline V gene.

V usage is TRBV5-1 and J usage is TRBJ1-2; D unresolved. Germline V gene lookup returns CDR1 SGHRS and CDR2 YFSETQ. The V end lost 1 base, the J end lost 1 base, and 8 bases lay between the germline ends. The CDR3 runs to 14 residues. CDR3: CASSLLQNNYGYTF. CDR3 DNA: TGCGCCAGCAGCTTGTTACAGAATAACTATGGCTACACCTTC. The complete variable domain, with remaining parts taken from reference TRBV5-1 and TRBJ1-2, reads KAGVTQTPRYLIKTRGQQVTLSCSPISGHRSVSWYQQTPGQGLQFLFEYFSETQRNKGNFPGRFSGRQFSNSRSEMNVSTLELGDSALYLCASSLLQNNYGYTFGSGTRLTVV.

V usage is TRBV7-9 and J usage is TRBJ2-2; TRBD2 aligns across 13 bases. CDR3 size: 17 residues. J lost 4 bases, V lost 4 bases, and 6 bases had no gene match. The germline V gene encodes CDR1 SEHNR and CDR2 FQNEAQ (reference sequence). The CDR3 region is CASSSLAGGPGTGELFF. The CDR3 region has the DNA TGTGCCAGCAGCTCACTAGCGGGAGGGCCCGGCACCGGGGAGCTGTTTTTT.

Written as DNA, the CDR3 is TGTGCCAGCTCGGACAGCCCAGGGGCTCAAGAGACCCAGTACTTC. Residues: CASSDSPGAQETQYF. This sequence joins TRBV18 and TRBJ2-5; D might be TRBD1 (6 bases). The germline gives CDR1 KGHSH, CDR2 LQKENI. The length of the CDR3 is 15 residues. V lost 6 bases and J lost 2, with 16 bases in between.

The J gene is TRBJ1-1, the V gene TRBV7-2; TRBD1 matches at 8 bases. Per the germline V gene, CDR1 is SGHTA and CDR2 is FQGNSA. The J segment lost 9 bases and the V segment lost 4 bases, leaving 7 bases of the junction unmatched. The CDR3 consists of 13 residues. The CDR3 bases are TGTGCCAGCAGCTACACAGGGGGAGACAAAGCTTTCTTT. The encoded protein is CASSYTGGDKAFF.